Presented here are 9 T cell receptor beta chains from one specimen sequenced in a study of beta chain features in type 1 diabetes. Notes on the study in general: Among all four CD4+ subsets, Type 1 diabetes patients had TCRB CDR3s that were moderately but significantly shorter.

The investigators reverse transcribed all of the isolated RNA, so they sequenced expressed TCRB transcripts. TCRdb's table, derived via immunoSEQ multiplex PCR, lists solely in-frame clones and lacks some. The sample includes hundreds of thousands of clones, more than 12% seen only once; the top ten take approximately 0.039%. These TCRs are of unknown antigen specificity. The source material was naive CD4+ T cells from blood. All receptors derive from a man between 18 and 35 years old with type 1 diabetes.

This clone has more than one count but fewer than ten. This sequence joins TRBV30 and TRBJ1-2; the D gene is possibly TRBD1 (5 bases). V gave up 5 bases and J gave up 4 bases, with 23 bases separating them. The CDR3 is 16 amino acids. From germline, CDR1 is GTSNPN and CDR2 SVGIG (reference sequence). The CDR3 region is CAWVPINSGTSYGYTF. As DNA, the CDR3 is TGTGCCTGGGTTCCGATAAACTCCGGGACCTCCTATGGCTACACCTTC.

This clone was counted between two and nine times. The CDR3 sequence is CASSLGPGGTTGELFF. In nucleotides, the CDR3 is TGTGCCAGCAGCTTGGGCCCAGGAGGGACCACCGGGGAGCTGTTTTTT. The chain joins TRBV7-9 to TRBJ2-2; maybe TRBD2 (6 bases). V lost 3 bases, J lost 4 bases, and 15 bases lay in between. Per germline, CDR1 SEHNR and CDR2 FQNEAQ (reference sequence). The length of the CDR3 is 16 residues.

This clone occurred a few times. One end of the junction is discordant with germline, which a read error may explain. V is TRBV7-9 and J is TRBJ2-2; 7 nucleotides match TRBD1. Germline V lookup: CDR1 SEHNR, CDR2 FQNEAQ (reference sequence). CDR3 size: 15 residues. CDR3 loop: CASRPGTANSGELFF. The CDR3 nucleotides read TGTGCCAGCAGGCCCGGGACAGCCAACAGCGGGGAGCTGTTTTTT.

This sequence joins TRBV7-2 and TRBJ2-1, with D perhaps matching TRBD2 (5 bases). Trimming cost V 0 bases and J 9 bases, with 15 bases left between them. This CDR3 spans 15 amino acids. Germline V gene sequence: CDR1 SGHTA, CDR2 FQGNSA. This CDR3 reads CASSLASSKMGEQFF. The CDR3 coding sequence is TGTGCCAGCAGCTTAGCCTCTAGCAAAATGGGTGAGCAGTTCTTC. Full variable domain (remainder filled in from reference TRBV7-2 and TRBJ2-1): GAGVSQSPSNKVTEKGKDVELRCDPISGHTALYWYRQSLGQGLEFLIYFQGNSAPDKSGLPSDRFSAERTGGSVSTLTIQRTQQEDSAVYLCASSLASSKMGEQFFGPGTRLTVL.

This clone was observed a few times. This chain links TRBV27 with TRBJ1-2; perhaps TRBD1 as D (5 bases). Germline values: CDR1 MNHEY, CDR2 SMNVEV (reference sequence). Deletions cut 0 bases from V and 2 bases from J, with 10 bases between. This CDR3 spans 15 amino acids. As DNA, the CDR3 is TGTGCCAGCAGTTTATCGATTTGGGGGAACTATGGCTACACCTTC. Amino acid sequence: CASSLSIWGNYGYTF.

The J gene is TRBJ1-1, the V gene TRBV30; 10 nucleotides line up with TRBD1. Germline V gene data show CDR1 as GTSNPN and CDR2 as SVGIG (reference sequence). V gave up 4 bases and J gave up 5 bases; unmatched junction bases: 13. There are 16 residues in the CDR3. CDR3 DNA: TGTGCCTGGATAAGCCCGACAGGGGGCTTGGGGACTGAAGCTTTCTTT. Its protein is CAWISPTGGLGTEAFF.

This clone was counted only a few times. The V gene is TRBV30, the J gene TRBJ1-1, with unresolved D. The V end was cut by 0 bases, the J end by 3 bases, with 17 bases between. Germline V gene lookup returns CDR1 GTSNPN and CDR2 SVGIG (reference sequence). CDR3 length equals 16 residues. The CDR3 bases are TGTGCCTGGAGTGTACGGCCCCCGGCCGGGGACACTGAAGCTTTCTTT. This gives the protein CAWSVRPPAGDTEAFF.

V gene TRBV7-2 combines with J gene TRBJ2-1, with a tentative D call TRBD2 (5 bases). In germline, CDR1 is SGHTA, CDR2 FQGNSA. Trimming took 0 bases from V and 0 from J, leaving 9 bases between them. The CDR3 has 16 amino acids. The CDR3 reads CASSLAGGVSYNEQFF. The CDR3 DNA reads as TGTGCCAGCAGCTTAGCTGGAGGAGTCTCCTACAATGAGCAGTTCTTC.

This rearrangement joins TRBV4-1 to TRBJ2-1; TRBD2 matches at 7 bases. The CDR3 consists of 17 residues. The germline V gene encodes CDR1 MGHRA and CDR2 YSYEKL. The ends lost 0 bases at V and 0 bases at J; junction bases unmatched: 5. For the CDR3, the DNA is TGCGCCAGCAGCCAAGATCTGATAGCGGGCTCCTACAATGAGCAGTTCTTC. Its translation is CASSQDLIAGSYNEQFF.